This T cell receptor beta chain came from a study of Ad26.COV2.S vaccination and SARS-CoV-2 variants. The study's findings and limits: It is possible that the TCR breadth and depth analyses underestimated the total T cell responses.

Sample treatment: around 19 received Ad26.COV2.S at low or high dose, single or two shots; about 5 received placebo; per-sample allocation not given. Specimens were obtained on day 63 following the first vaccine or placebo injection. Profiling relied on immunoSEQ multiplex PCR, and the TCRdb table lists in-frame clones only, not all of them. This table has some 640,000 clones, more than 80% appearing once. With V trimmed by 5 bases and J by 3 bases, 5 bases remained unmatched. Germline V gene data show CDR1 as SGHTA and CDR2 as FQGNSA. This CDR3 has 14 residues. To note about this clone: Its antigen is as yet unknown.

This sequence joins TRBV7-2 and TRBJ2-3; 7 bases fit TRBD1. The clonotype was recovered from a person aged 18-60 years who received the Ad26.COV2.S COVID-19 vaccine or a placebo. The starting material was peripheral blood, obtained in a trial of Ad26.COV2.S vaccine versus placebo. The CDR3 spells CASSVGQVTDTQYF. CDR3 sequence (DNA): TGTGCCAGCAGCGTCGGACAGGTGACAGATACGCAGTATTTT.